Sequencing of this T cell receptor (beta chain) was carried out in a study of graft-versus-host responses after intestinal transplantation. With regard to this clone: Its specificity is unknown.

Germline CDR1 SEHNR, CDR2 FQNEAQ (reference sequence). The CDR3 is 15 residues long. The ends were cut back, 4 bases at V and 2 bases at J, with 14 bases in the middle. TCRdb keeps only in-frame clones here, not all; method: immunoSEQ multiplex PCR. This sample yields tens of thousands of clones, of which about nine tenths are seen a single time; 0.11% belongs to the top ten. V is TRBV7-9 and J is TRBJ1-1; a possible D gene is TRBD1 (6 bases). This receptor was identified in a human donor who received an intestinal transplant. The starting material was unstimulated CD4+ T cells sorted from spleen or lymph node cells, obtained before intestinal transplant. The CDR3 nucleotides are TGTGCCAGCAGCTGGGCAGGGGCGCTAAACACTGAAGCTTTCTTT. It codes for CASSWAGALNTEAFF.